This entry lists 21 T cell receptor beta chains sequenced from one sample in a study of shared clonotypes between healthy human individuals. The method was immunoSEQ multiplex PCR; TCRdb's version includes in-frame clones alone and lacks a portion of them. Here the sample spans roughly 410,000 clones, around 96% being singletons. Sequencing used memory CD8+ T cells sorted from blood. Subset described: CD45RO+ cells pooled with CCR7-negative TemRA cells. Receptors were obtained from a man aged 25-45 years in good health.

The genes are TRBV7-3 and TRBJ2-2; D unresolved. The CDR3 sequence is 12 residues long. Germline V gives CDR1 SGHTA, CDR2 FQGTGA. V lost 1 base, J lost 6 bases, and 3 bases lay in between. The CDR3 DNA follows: TGTGCCAGCAGCTTAAAGGCCGGGGAGCTGTTTTTT. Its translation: CASSLKAGELFF.

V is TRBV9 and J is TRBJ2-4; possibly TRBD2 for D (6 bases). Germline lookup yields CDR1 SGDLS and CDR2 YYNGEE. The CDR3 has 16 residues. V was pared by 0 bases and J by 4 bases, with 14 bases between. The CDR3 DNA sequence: TGTGCCAGCAGCGTAGGGCTAGCTGCGGGAAAAAACATTCAGTACTTC. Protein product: CASSVGLAAGKNIQYF. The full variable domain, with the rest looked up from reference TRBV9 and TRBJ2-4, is DSGVTQTPKHLITATGQRVTLRCSPRSGDLSVYWYQQSLDQGLQFLIQYYNGEERAKGNILERFSAQQFPDLHSELNLSSLELGDSALYFCASSVGLAAGKNIQYFGAGTRLSVL.

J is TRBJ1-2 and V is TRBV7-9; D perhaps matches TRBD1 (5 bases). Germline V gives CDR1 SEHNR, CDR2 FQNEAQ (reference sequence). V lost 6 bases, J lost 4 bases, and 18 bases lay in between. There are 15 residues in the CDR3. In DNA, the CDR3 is TGTGCCAGCAGTTCCAGCGTCAGGGACGCCTATGGCTACACCTTC. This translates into CASSSSVRDAYGYTF. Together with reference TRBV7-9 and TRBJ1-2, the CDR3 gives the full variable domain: DTGVSQNPRHKITKRGQNVTFRCDPISEHNRLYWYRQTLGQGPEFLTYFQNEAQLEKSRLLSDRFSAERPKGSFSTLEIQRTEQGDSAMYLCASSSSVRDAYGYTFGSGTRLTVV.

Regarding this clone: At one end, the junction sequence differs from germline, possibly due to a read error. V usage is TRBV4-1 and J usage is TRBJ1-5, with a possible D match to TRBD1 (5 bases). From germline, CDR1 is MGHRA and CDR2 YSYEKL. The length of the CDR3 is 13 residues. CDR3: CASSRGTNQSQHF. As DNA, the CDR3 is TGCGCCAGCAGCCGGGGGACGAATCAGTCCCAGCATTTT.

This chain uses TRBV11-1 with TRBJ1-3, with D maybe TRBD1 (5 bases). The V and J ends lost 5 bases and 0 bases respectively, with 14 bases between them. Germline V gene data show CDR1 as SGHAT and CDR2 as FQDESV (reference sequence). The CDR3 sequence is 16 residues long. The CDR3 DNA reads TGTGCCAGCAGCCCCCGACGGGGGGACTCTGGAAACACCATATATTTT. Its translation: CASSPRRGDSGNTIYF.

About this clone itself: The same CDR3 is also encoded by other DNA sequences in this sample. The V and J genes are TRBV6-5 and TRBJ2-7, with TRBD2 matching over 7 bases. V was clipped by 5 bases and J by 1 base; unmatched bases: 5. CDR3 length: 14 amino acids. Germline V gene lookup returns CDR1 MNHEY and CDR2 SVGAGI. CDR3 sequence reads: CASSQYSGSYEQYF. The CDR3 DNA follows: TGTGCCAGCAGTCAGTATAGCGGGTCCTACGAGCAGTACTTC.

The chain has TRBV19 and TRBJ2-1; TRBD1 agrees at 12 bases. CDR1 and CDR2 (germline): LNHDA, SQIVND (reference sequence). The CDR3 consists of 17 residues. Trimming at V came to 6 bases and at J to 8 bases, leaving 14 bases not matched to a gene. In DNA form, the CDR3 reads TGTGCCAGTAGGCCTAACCGGGACAGGGGGCGAGTATATGAGCAGTTCTTC. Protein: CASRPNRDRGRVYEQFF.

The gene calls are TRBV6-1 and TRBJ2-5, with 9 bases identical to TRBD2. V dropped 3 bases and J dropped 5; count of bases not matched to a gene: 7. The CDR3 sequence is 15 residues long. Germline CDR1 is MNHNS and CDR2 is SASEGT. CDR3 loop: CASSEPAGGPETQYF. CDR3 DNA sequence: TGTGCCAGCAGTGAGCCCGCGGGAGGGCCGGAGACCCAGTACTTC.

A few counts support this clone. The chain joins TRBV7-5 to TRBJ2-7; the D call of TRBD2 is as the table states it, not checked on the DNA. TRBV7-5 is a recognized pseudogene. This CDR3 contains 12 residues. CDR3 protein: CARGLASYEQYF. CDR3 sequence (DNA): TGTGCTCGGGGACTAGCGAGCTACGAGCAGTACTTC.

Here the CDR3 reads CASSDWDGPTDTQYF. CDR3 in DNA: TGTGCCAGCAGCGATTGGGACGGACCCACAGATACGCAGTATTTT. The chain carries TRBV9 and TRBJ2-3; either TRBD1 or TRBD2 may fit D (5 bases each). The V gene lost 3 bases and the J gene lost 2 bases, with 13 bases spanning the gap. The CDR3 is 15 amino acids. Germline V CDR1 and CDR2: SGDLS, YYNGEE.

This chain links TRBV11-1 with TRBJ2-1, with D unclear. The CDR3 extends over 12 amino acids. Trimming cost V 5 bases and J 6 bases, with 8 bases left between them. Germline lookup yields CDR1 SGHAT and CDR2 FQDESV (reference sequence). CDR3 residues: CASSPWGNEQFF. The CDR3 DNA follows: TGTGCCAGCAGCCCCTGGGGCAATGAGCAGTTCTTC.

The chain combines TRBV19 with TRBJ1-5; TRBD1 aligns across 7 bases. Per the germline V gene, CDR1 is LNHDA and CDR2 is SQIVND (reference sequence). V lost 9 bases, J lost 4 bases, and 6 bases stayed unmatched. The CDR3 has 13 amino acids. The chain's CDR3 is CASRTGVNQPQHF. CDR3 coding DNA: TGTGCCAGCAGGACAGGAGTAAATCAGCCCCAGCATTTT. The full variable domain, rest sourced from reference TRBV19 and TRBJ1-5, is DGGITQSPKYLFRKEGQNVTLSCEQNLNHDAMYWYRQDPGQGLRLIYYSQIVNDFQKGDIAEGYSVSREKKESFPLTVTSAQKNPTAFYLCASRTGVNQPQHFGDGTRLSIL.

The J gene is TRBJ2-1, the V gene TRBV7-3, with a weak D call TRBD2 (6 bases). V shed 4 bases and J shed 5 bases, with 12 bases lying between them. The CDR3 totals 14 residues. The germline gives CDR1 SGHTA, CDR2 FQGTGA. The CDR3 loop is CASSSLAPDNEQFF. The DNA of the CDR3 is TGTGCCAGCAGCTCCCTAGCGCCCGACAATGAGCAGTTCTTC.

The CDR3 loop reads CASSMMTGSNEQYF. DNA for the CDR3: TGCGCCAGCAGCATGATGACAGGGTCCAACGAGCAGTACTTC. This chain uses TRBV5-1 with TRBJ2-7; 7 positions agree with TRBD1. The CDR3 consists of 14 residues. J lost 5 bases, V lost 4 bases, and 9 bases had no gene match. CDR1 is SGHRS and CDR2 is YFSETQ in the germline V gene.

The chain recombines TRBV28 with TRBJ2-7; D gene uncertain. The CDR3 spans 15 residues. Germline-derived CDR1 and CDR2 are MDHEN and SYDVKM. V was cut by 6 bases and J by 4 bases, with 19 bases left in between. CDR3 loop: CASRGSSFSAYEQYF. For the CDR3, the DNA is TGTGCCAGCAGGGGCAGCTCCTTTTCAGCTTACGAGCAGTACTTC.

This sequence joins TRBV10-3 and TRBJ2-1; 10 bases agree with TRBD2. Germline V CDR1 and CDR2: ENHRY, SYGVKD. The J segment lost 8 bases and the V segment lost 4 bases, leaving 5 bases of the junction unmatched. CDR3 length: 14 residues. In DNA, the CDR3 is TGTGCCATCAGTGGACTAGCGGGCTGGGATGAGCAGTTCTTC. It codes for CAISGLAGWDEQFF.

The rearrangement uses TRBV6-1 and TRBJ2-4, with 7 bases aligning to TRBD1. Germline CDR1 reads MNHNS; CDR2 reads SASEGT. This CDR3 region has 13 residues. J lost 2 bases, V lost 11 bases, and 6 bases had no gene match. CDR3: CAGSTGPKNIQYF. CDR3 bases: TGTGCCGGATCGACAGGGCCCAAAAACATTCAGTACTTC.

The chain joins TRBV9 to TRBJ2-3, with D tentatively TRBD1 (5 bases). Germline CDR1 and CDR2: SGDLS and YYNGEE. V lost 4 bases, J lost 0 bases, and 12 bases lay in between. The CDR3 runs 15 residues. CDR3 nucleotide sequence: TGTGCCAGCAGCCCCTACGCAGGGAGCACAGATACGCAGTATTTT. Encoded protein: CASSPYAGSTDTQYF.

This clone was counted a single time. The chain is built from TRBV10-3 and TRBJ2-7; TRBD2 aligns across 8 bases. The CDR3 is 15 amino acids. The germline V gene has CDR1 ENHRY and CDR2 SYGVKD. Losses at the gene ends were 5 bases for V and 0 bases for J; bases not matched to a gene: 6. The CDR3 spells CAISRKLADSYEQYF. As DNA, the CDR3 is TGTGCCATCAGTCGGAAACTAGCGGACTCCTACGAGCAGTACTTC.

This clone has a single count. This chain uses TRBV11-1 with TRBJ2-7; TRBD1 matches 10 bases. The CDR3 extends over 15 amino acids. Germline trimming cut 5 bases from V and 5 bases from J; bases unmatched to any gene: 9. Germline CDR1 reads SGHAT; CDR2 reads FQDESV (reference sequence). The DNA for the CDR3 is TGTGCCAGCAGCGCCTCGACAGGGGGCGTAAACGAGCAGTACTTC. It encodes CASSASTGGVNEQYF.

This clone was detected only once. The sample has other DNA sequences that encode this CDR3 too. The CDR3 loop is CAISESGGTGELFF. The CDR3 bases are TGTGCCATCAGTGAGTCGGGAGGGACCGGGGAGCTGTTTTTT. The chain uses TRBV10-3 and TRBJ2-2, with 7 positions matching TRBD2. The CDR3 is 14 amino acids. Germline trimming cut 0 bases from V and 5 bases from J; bases unmatched to any gene: 0. Germline CDR1 ENHRY, CDR2 SYGVKD.